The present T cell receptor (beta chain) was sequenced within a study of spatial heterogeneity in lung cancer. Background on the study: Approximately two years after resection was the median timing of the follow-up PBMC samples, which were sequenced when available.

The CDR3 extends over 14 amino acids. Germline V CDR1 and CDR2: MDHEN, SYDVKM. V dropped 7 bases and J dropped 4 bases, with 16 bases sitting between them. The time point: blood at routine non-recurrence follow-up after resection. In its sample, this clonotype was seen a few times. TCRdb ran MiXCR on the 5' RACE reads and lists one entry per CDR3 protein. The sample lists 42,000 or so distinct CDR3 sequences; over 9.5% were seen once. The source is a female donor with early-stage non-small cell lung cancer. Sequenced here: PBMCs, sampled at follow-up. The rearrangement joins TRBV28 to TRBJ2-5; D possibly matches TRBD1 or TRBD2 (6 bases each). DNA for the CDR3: TGTGCCAGCACCCCGGGGGCTAGTGGAGAGACCCAGTACTTC. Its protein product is CASTPGASGETQYF.